This T cell receptor beta chain originates from a study of Ad26.COV2.S vaccination and SARS-CoV-2 variants. Assay used: immunoSEQ multiplex PCR; TCRdb lists only in-frame clones, some missing. The data contain 380,000 or so clones, 80% to 90% of them seen just once; the ten biggest clones take up about 8%. This clone appeared once. Germline CDR1 reads LGHDT; CDR2 reads YNNKEL (reference sequence). The CDR3 runs 14 residues. The V end was cut by 0 bases, the J end by 11 bases, with 14 bases between. Treatment in this sample: some 19 received Ad26.COV2.S at low or high dose, single or two shots; about 5 received placebo; per-sample allocation not given. At day 63 after the first vaccine or placebo injection, samples were drawn. The donor was a Boston adult aged 18-55 years.

This TCR derives from a person aged 18-65 years who received the Ad26.COV2.S COVID-19 vaccine or a placebo. The V and J genes are TRBV3-1 (or the pseudogene TRBV3-2) and TRBJ2-1, with D uncertain. The sample here was peripheral blood, taken in a trial of Ad26.COV2.S vaccine versus placebo. CDR3 nucleotide sequence: TGTGCCAGCAGCCAAGATTCGGGCACAATGAAGCAGTTCTTC. Translation gives CASSQDSGTMKQFF.